This T cell receptor (beta chain) was obtained from a study of T cells in women clearing cervical HPV infection. Per the germline V gene, CDR1 is SEHNR and CDR2 is FQNEAQ (reference sequence). The J segment lost 9 bases and the V segment lost 6 bases, leaving 5 bases of the junction unmatched. This CDR3 comprises 12 residues. Here immunoSEQ multiplex PCR was the method, and the copy in TCRdb shows in-frame clones only, minus some. The sample shows tens of thousands of clones, and 7.5% to 10% sits with its ten largest clones. On this clone itself: Sequencing ends 3 residues short of the CDR3 end; the germline J gene provides the rest.

This clonotype was sampled from a woman aged 18-70 years with a cervical HPV16 infection that either progressed to CIN3+ or cleared (not recorded which). This sequence joins TRBV7-9 and TRBJ2-1; 7 nucleotides match TRBD2. The sequencing sample was made of blood buffy coat. Here the CDR3 reads CASSTSAVEQFF. The CDR3 bases that were read are TGTGCCAGCAGTACTAGCGCGGTTGAG.